The rows below give T cell receptor beta chains drawn from one sample of a study of early T cells in non-severe SARS-CoV-2 infection. TCRdb re-derived calls from the 5' RACE reads in MiXCR, one entry per CDR3 protein. Here the sample spans about 61,000 distinct CDR3 sequences, 12% being singletons. Specimen: whole blood, collected at baseline. The receptors come from an adult who was a healthcare worker with PCR-confirmed SARS-CoV-2 infection or an uninfected control (not recorded which). The donor label of this sample is uncertain. Each CDR3 is given with its conserved first and last residue. Each record gives: V gene, D gene, J gene, clone size, CDR3 DNA, CDR3 protein. D genes are given only for firm matches. Not all rows give a size; the values are once, few, many and, for expanded clones, a class.

TRBV7-2	TRBD2	TRBJ2-2	.	TGTGCCAGCAGCTTAGTAGCGGGGAGGAACACCGGGGAGCTGTTTTTT	CASSLVAGRNTGELFF
TRBV7-2	TRBD1	TRBJ1-2	.	TGTGCCAGCAGCCCCGGACAGGGCCCCTATGGCTACACCTTC	CASSPGQGPYGYTF
TRBV29-1	.	TRBJ2-5	.	TGCAGCGTTGTGCCGGGGGCCCAAGAGACCCAGTACTTC	CSVVPGAQETQYF
TRBV7-3	TRBD2	TRBJ2-5	few	TGTGCCAGCAGCTTATTAGCGGGGGATGAGACCCAGTACTTC	CASSLLAGDETQYF
TRBV12-3/TRBV12-4	.	TRBJ1-4	once	TGTGCCAGCAGCCTAGATCTGGGGGGGGAAAAACTGTTTTTT	CASSLDLGGEKLFF
TRBV30	.	TRBJ1-6	.	TGTGCCTGGAGGGCCCGGGACGGCTATAATTCACCCCTCCACTTT	CAWRARDGYNSPLHF
TRBV6-1	.	TRBJ1-5	.	TGTGCCAGCAGTGCTCTGCCGGGCGGCAATCAGCCCCAGCATTTT	CASSALPGGNQPQHF
TRBV5-1	.	TRBJ2-2	many	TGCGCCAGCAGCTTGGGGGCACAGGGTTCCTCTATCGGGGAGCTGTTTTTT	CASSLGAQGSSIGELFF
TRBV24-1	.	TRBJ1-4	few	TGTGCCACCAGTGAAGGGGATTTTAATGAAAAACTGTTTTTT	CATSEGDFNEKLFF
TRBV4-1	TRBD2	TRBJ2-1	many	TGCGCCAGCAGCCAAGTCTGGCGGGGGAGCGACGGTGAGCAGTTCTTC	CASSQVWRGSDGEQFF
TRBV11-2	.	TRBJ1-2	.	TGTGCCAGCAGCTCCGTCAGGATCGATGCCTTCTATGGCTACACCTTC	CASSSVRIDAFYGYTF
TRBV25-1	.	TRBJ2-5	.	TGTGCCAGCTCCAGTCGGTACCAAGAGACCCAGTACTTC	CASSSRYQETQYF
TRBV6-1	.	TRBJ2-6	many	TGTGCCAGCAGTGAAGCGCGTTGGGTCTCTGGGGCCAACGTCCTGACTTTC	CASSEARWVSGANVLTF
TRBV6-6	TRBD2	TRBJ2-2	few	TGTGCCAGCAGCCCGGGACTAGCGGGGCTACCTGGGGAGCTGTTTTTT	CASSPGLAGLPGELFF